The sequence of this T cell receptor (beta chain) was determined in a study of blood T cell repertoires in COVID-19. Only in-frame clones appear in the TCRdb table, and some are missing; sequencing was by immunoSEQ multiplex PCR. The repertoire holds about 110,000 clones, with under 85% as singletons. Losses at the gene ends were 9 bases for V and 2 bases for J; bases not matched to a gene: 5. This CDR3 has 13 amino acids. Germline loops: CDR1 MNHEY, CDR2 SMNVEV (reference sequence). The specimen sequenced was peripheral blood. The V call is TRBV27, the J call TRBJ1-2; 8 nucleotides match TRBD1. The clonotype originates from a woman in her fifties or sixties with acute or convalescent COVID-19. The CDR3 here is CASRTGRNYGYTF. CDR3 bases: TGTGCCAGTAGGACAGGGCGGAACTATGGCTACACCTTC.